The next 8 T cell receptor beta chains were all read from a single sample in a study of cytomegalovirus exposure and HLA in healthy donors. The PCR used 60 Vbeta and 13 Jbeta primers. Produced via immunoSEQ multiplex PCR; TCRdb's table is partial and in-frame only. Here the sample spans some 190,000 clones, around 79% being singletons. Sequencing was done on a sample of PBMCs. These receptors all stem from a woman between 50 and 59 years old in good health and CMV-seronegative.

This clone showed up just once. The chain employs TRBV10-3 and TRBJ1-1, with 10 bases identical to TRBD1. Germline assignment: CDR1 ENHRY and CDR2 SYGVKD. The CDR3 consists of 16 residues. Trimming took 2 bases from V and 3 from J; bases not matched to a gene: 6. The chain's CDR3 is CAISEVKGQGYTEAFF. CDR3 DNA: TGTGCCATCAGTGAGGTCAAGGGACAGGGGTACACTGAAGCTTTCTTT.

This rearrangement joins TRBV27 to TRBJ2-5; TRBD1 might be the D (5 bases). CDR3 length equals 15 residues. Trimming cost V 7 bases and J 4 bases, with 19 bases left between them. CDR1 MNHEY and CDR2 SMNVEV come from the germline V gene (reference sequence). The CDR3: CASMEWGKGRETQYF. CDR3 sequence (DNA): TGTGCCAGCATGGAATGGGGCAAGGGGCGAGAGACCCAGTACTTC.

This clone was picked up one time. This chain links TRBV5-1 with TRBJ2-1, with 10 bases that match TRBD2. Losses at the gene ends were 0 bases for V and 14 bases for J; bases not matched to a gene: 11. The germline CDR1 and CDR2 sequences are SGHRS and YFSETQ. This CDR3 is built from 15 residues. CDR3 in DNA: TGCGCCAGCAGCTTGGGGGGGCTAGCGGGAGAGTCGGAGTTCTTC. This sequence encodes CASSLGGLAGESEFF. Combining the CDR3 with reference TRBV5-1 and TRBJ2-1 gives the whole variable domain KAGVTQTPRYLIKTRGQQVTLSCSPISGHRSVSWYQQTPGQGLQFLFEYFSETQRNKGNFPGRFSGRQFSNSRSEMNVSTLELGDSALYLCASSLGGLAGESEFFGPGTRLTVL.

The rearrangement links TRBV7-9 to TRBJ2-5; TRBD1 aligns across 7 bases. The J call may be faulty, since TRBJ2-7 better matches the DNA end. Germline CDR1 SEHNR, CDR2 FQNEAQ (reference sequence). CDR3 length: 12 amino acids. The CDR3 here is CASGTDRNEQYF. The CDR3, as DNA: TGTGCCAGCGGGACAGATCGGAACGAGCAGTACTTC.

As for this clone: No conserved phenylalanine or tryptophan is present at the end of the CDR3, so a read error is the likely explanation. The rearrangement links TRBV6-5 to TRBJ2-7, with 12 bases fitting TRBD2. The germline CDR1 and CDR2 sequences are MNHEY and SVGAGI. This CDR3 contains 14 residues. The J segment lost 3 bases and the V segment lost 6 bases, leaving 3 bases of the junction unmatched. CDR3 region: CASSVTSGSYEQYL. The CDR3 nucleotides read TGTGCCAGCAGCGTGACTAGCGGGAGCTACGAGCAGTACCTC.

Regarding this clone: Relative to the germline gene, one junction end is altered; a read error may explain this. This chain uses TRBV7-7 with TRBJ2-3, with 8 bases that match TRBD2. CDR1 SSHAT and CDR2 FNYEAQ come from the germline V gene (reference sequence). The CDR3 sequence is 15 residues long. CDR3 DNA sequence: TGTGCTAGCAGCCCAGGACTAGCCCCCACAGATACGCAGTATTTT. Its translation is CASSPGLAPTDTQYF.

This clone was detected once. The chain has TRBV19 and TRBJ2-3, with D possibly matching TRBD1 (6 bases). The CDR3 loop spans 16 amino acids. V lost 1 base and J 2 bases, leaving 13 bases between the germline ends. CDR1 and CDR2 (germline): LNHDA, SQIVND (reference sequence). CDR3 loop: CASSIGGRGFTDTQYF. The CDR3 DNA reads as TGTGCCAGTAGTATAGGAGGCAGGGGTTTCACAGATACGCAGTATTTT.

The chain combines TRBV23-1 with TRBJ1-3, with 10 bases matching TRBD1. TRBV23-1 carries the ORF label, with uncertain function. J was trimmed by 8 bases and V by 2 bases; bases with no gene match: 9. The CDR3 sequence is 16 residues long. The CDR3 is CASSQKIRDRGDTIYF. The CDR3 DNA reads TGCGCCAGCAGTCAAAAAATCCGGGACAGGGGAGACACCATATATTTT.